These 20 T cell receptor beta chains originate from one sample sequenced in a study of cytomegalovirus exposure and HLA in healthy donors (dated by TCRdb to the late 2010s). The library was made by the immunoSEQ multiplex PCR assay. For the multiplex PCR, a mixture combining 60 forward primers for TCR Vbeta segments and 13 reverse primers for TCR Jbeta segments was used. TCRdb retrieved this table from immuneACCESS and kept in-frame rearrangements only. Not all clones are present; in checked studies, unresolved V genes account for under half, and no reason is known for the remainder. Recorded for this sample are about 36,000 clones; more than 50% of them occurred a single time. Together, the top ten hold more than 5% of the sample. Sequencing used PBMCs. The receptors derive from a woman in her forties in good health and CMV-seropositive.

The CDR3: CASSLGTSGGETQYF. CDR3 bases: TGTGCCAGCAGCCTCGGGACTAGCGGAGGGGAGACCCAGTACTTC. The J gene is TRBJ2-5, the V gene TRBV11-2; 11 bases line up with TRBD2. Germline assignment: CDR1 SGHAT and CDR2 FQNNGV. This CDR3 spans 15 amino acids. Unmatched junction bases numbered 7, after V lost 5 bases and J lost 5 bases.

The chain links TRBV6-1 to TRBJ1-2; D is possibly TRBD1 (6 bases). CDR1 is MNHNS, CDR2 SASEGT, per germline. Deletions cut 4 bases from V and 5 bases from J, with 17 bases between. The CDR3 loop spans 15 amino acids. The CDR3 DNA reads as TGTGCCAGCAGTGGAGCCACAGGGTTGACTTATGGCTACACCTTC. This encodes CASSGATGLTYGYTF.

The genes are TRBV5-8 and TRBJ2-3; TRBD2 agrees at 8 bases. The CDR3 sequence is 16 residues long. CDR1 and CDR2 from the germline V gene are SGHTS and YDEGEE. Trimming cost V 0 bases and J 1 base; bases outside gene matches: 4. The chain's CDR3 is CASSLGTSFGTDTQYF. The CDR3 region has the DNA TGTGCCAGCAGCTTGGGGACTAGCTTCGGCACAGATACGCAGTATTTT.

CDR3 protein: CASSGNSGANVLTF. CDR3 sequence (DNA): TGCGCCAGCAGTGGTAACTCTGGGGCCAACGTCCTGACTTTC. This chain uses TRBV10-2 with TRBJ2-6; D uncertain. CDR1 WSHSY and CDR2 SAAADI come from the germline V gene. This CDR3 is built from 14 residues. Trimming removed 4 bases from V and 0 bases from J, with 4 bases in between.

This clone turned up a few times. V gene TRBV5-1 combines with J gene TRBJ2-1; D might be TRBD2 (6 bases). This CDR3 region has 17 residues. The germline CDR1 and CDR2 sequences are SGHRS and YFSETQ. The V and J ends lost 0 bases and 0 bases respectively, with 13 bases between them. CDR3 amino acids: CASSLDSTRSSYNEQFF. CDR3 DNA: TGCGCCAGCAGCTTGGACTCGACTAGGAGCTCCTACAATGAGCAGTTCTTC.

This clone has a handful of counts. The chain employs TRBV18 and TRBJ1-1, with D possibly TRBD1 on 5 matching bases. The CDR3 covers 16 residues. Looked up from germline, CDR1 is KGHSH and CDR2 is LQKENI. The germline V and J ends were trimmed by 2 bases and 4 bases, with 17 bases remaining between them. For the CDR3, the DNA is TGTGCCAGCTCACCAATCCCAGGGAAGGCGGTCACTGAAGCTTTCTTT. Protein sequence: CASSPIPGKAVTEAFF.

About this clone itself: One end of the junction does not line up with germline, which may come from a read error. The chain employs TRBV7-7 and TRBJ1-2; D gene ambiguous. The germline V gene encodes CDR1 SSHAT and CDR2 FNYEAQ (reference sequence). The CDR3 contains 15 residues. CDR3 region: CASSPIPATYYGYTF. CDR3 sequence (DNA): TGTGCTAGCAGCCCTATACCTGCAACCTACTATGGCTACACCTTC.

The V gene is TRBV11-2, the J gene TRBJ1-6; 7 bases fit TRBD1. This CDR3 is 15 amino acids long. V lost 5 bases to trimming and J lost 8 bases; unmatched junction nucleotides: 9. The germline CDR1 and CDR2 sequences are SGHAT and FQNNGV. The chain's CDR3 is CASSPTGDSYSPLHF. CDR3 DNA: TGTGCCAGCAGCCCAACAGGGGATTCTTATTCACCCCTCCACTTT.

The V call is TRBV25-1, the J call TRBJ1-6, with 7 positions matching TRBD1. Trimming cost V 3 bases and J 3 bases; bases outside gene matches: 2. The V gene's germline CDR1 is MGHDK and CDR2 SYGVNS. This CDR3 has 15 residues. In DNA form, the CDR3 reads TGTGCCAGCAGTGACAGGGGGAACTATAATTCACCCCTCCACTTT. Translating gives CASSDRGNYNSPLHF.

The V and J genes are TRBV30 and TRBJ2-5; 11 bases are a match to TRBD1. This CDR3 is built from 15 residues. Trimming cost V 3 bases and J 5 bases; bases outside gene matches: 8. Germline loops: CDR1 GTSNPN, CDR2 SVGIG (reference sequence). The CDR3 coding sequence is TGTGCCTGGAGCCGCGGACAGGGGGCGGGGGAGACCCAGTACTTC. It encodes CAWSRGQGAGETQYF.

This clone was counted only a few times. The chain employs TRBV10-3 and TRBJ2-1; 9 bases fit TRBD1. The CDR3 loop spans 16 amino acids. With V trimmed by 3 bases and J by 5 bases, 8 bases remained unmatched. Germline V gene lookup returns CDR1 ENHRY and CDR2 SYGVKD. The CDR3, as DNA: TGTGCCATCAGTGACGCTTGGGGGACAGGGCACAATGAGCAGTTCTTC. This gives the protein CAISDAWGTGHNEQFF.

This clone has a handful of counts. The chain uses TRBV5-6 and TRBJ2-7; 7 bases match TRBD2. Germline CDR1 reads SGHDT; CDR2 reads YYEEEE. After removal of 3 bases from V and 1 base from J, the junction contained 4 bases not matched to a gene. The CDR3 loop spans 14 amino acids. The CDR3 loop is CASSYRDYSYEQYF. CDR3 coding DNA: TGTGCCAGCAGCTACCGGGACTATTCCTACGAGCAGTACTTC.

The J gene is TRBJ1-4, the V gene TRBV29-1; weak D call: TRBD1 (6 bases). The CDR3 length is 13 residues. CDR1 and CDR2 (germline): SQVTM, ANQGSEA. With 7 bases removed from V and 0 bases from J, the gap between germline ends came to 9 bases. This CDR3 is CSGDNSTNEKLFF. As DNA, the CDR3 is TGCAGCGGGGACAATTCAACTAATGAAAAACTGTTTTTT.

A few counts support this clone. This chain uses TRBV5-4 with TRBJ2-1, with D possibly being TRBD1 (5 bases). Germline V gene lookup returns CDR1 SGHNT and CDR2 YYREEE (reference sequence). V was shortened by 6 bases and J by 9 bases, with 22 bases between the two germline ends. This CDR3 comprises 15 residues. CDR3 DNA sequence: TGTGCCAGCACCGGTCCGACAGCCTTCGGCGGTGAGCAGTTCTTC. Residues: CASTGPTAFGGEQFF.

This clone has more than one count but fewer than ten. The chain carries TRBV5-1 and TRBJ1-2, with D maybe TRBD1 (6 bases). The V gene's germline CDR1 is SGHRS and CDR2 YFSETQ. The CDR3 loop spans 13 amino acids. Trimming left V 4 bases short and J 8 bases short, with 15 bases between. CDR3 nucleotides: TGCGCCAGCAGCGGCGCGGACAGACGGGGCTACACCTTC. The encoded protein is CASSGADRRGYTF.

This clone was detected a few times. The V gene is TRBV5-4, the J gene TRBJ2-7, with 12 bases fitting TRBD2. V trimming: 1 base; J trimming: 4 bases; junction bases outside the gene matches: 6. This CDR3 spans 16 amino acids. The germline V gene encodes CDR1 SGHNT and CDR2 YYREEE (reference sequence). The DNA of the CDR3 is TGTGCCAGCAGCTTGACTAGCGGGGGGAATTTTTACGAGCAGTACTTC. It translates to CASSLTSGGNFYEQYF.

The chain links TRBV7-2 to TRBJ1-4; D might be TRBD1 (5 bases). Germline V CDR1 and CDR2: SGHTA, FQGNSA. The CDR3 contains 15 residues. Trimming took 5 bases from V and 8 from J, leaving 18 bases between them. CDR3 coding DNA: TGTGCCAGCAGCGCCCAGGGTAGGGGTAAAGAAAAACTGTTTTTT. Amino acids: CASSAQGRGKEKLFF.

This chain connects TRBV5-1 to TRBJ2-3; 14 nucleotides align to TRBD2. V shed 3 bases and J 2 bases; nucleotides not matched to a gene: 8. Germline CDR1 is SGHRS and CDR2 is YFSETQ. The CDR3 totals 18 residues. The CDR3 DNA sequence: TGCGCCAGCAGCTCGACTAGCGGGGGGGCCCCATCCACAGATACGCAGTATTTT. Protein sequence: CASSSTSGGAPSTDTQYF.

This clone was observed a single time. The V gene is TRBV5-1, the J gene TRBJ2-7; 9 positions agree with TRBD1. Trimming cost V 5 bases and J 5 bases; bases outside gene matches: 2. From germline, CDR1 is SGHRS and CDR2 YFSETQ. The CDR3 consists of 12 residues. The CDR3 region is CASRWTGDEQYF. For the CDR3, the DNA is TGCGCCAGCAGATGGACAGGGGACGAGCAGTACTTC.

This clone was detected only a few times. The chain recombines TRBV2 with TRBJ2-4; 9 bases are a match to TRBD2. The junction had 12 bases not matched to a gene; V was cut back by 6 bases and J by 0 bases. The germline V gene has CDR1 SNHLY and CDR2 FYNNEI. The CDR3 loop spans 18 amino acids. This CDR3 is CASRGTAGGLLAKNIQYF. The CDR3 DNA sequence: TGTGCCAGCAGGGGGACAGCGGGGGGCCTCCTAGCCAAAAACATTCAGTACTTC. The complete variable domain, with remaining parts taken from reference TRBV2 and TRBJ2-4, reads EPEVTQTPSHQVTQMGQEVILRCVPISNHLYFYWYRQILGQKVEFLVSFYNNEISEKSEIFDDQFSVERPDGSNFTLKIRSTKLEDSAMYFCASRGTAGGLLAKNIQYFGAGTRLSVL.